The 21 T cell receptor beta chains presented below share a single source sample, sequenced in a study of T cell changes during pregnancy in multiple sclerosis. TCRdb keeps only in-frame clones here, not all; method: immunoSEQ multiplex PCR. Here the sample spans 40,000 to 45,000 clones, roughly 94% being singletons. Source: peripheral blood, taken in the third trimester of pregnancy. Receptors were obtained from a female donor with multiple sclerosis, enrolled in a pregnancy study.

This clone was seen only once. This sequence joins TRBV5-6 and TRBJ1-1; 7 bases align to TRBD1. The CDR3 runs to 17 residues. Per germline, CDR1 SGHDT and CDR2 YYEEEE. V lost 0 bases and J lost 7; bases outside the gene matches: 15. DNA of the CDR3: TGTGCCAGCAGCTTGGTGAAGGGGGCAGTCATCCCGAATGAAGCTTTCTTT. Its translation is CASSLVKGAVIPNEAFF.

V usage is TRBV7-9 and J usage is TRBJ2-3; D is uncertain. This CDR3 contains 12 residues. The germline gives CDR1 SEHNR, CDR2 FQNEAQ (reference sequence). Trimming left V 2 bases short and J 2 bases short, with 2 bases between. CDR3 in DNA: TGTGCCAGCAGCTTACTCACAGATACGCAGTATTTT. Its translation: CASSLLTDTQYF.

The chain uses TRBV4-2 and TRBJ2-2; D is possibly TRBD1 (5 bases). Germline CDR1 LGHNA, CDR2 YNFKEQ. V shed 3 bases and J shed 0 bases, with 23 bases lying between them. The CDR3 runs to 20 residues. CDR3 nucleotides: TGTGCCAGCAGCCATGCGGTACGTGGGGCCTTGGCTTCGAACACCGGGGAGCTGTTTTTT. Its protein is CASSHAVRGALASNTGELFF.

The chain links TRBV5-1 to TRBJ2-1; TRBD2 aligns across 9 bases. Trimming cost V 0 bases and J 3 bases; bases outside gene matches: 1. CDR1 is SGHRS and CDR2 is YFSETQ in the germline V gene. The CDR3 has 15 residues. The DNA for the CDR3 is TGCGCCAGCAGCTTGGGACTAGCGGTCTACAATGAGCAGTTCTTC. Translating it yields CASSLGLAVYNEQFF.

In DNA form, the CDR3 reads TGTGCCAGCAGCTTTTCCCCAACCGGGGGGTTTCAAGAGACCCAGTACTTC. This gives the protein CASSFSPTGGFQETQYF. J is TRBJ2-5 and V is TRBV7-2; 7 bases fit TRBD2. The CDR3 is made up of 17 amino acids. Germline assignment: CDR1 SGHTA and CDR2 FQGNSA. Trimming at V came to 3 bases and at J to 2 bases, leaving 12 bases not matched to a gene.

This clone was seen once. The chain has TRBV11-3 and TRBJ1-1; no firm D call. Between the trimmed V and J ends, which lost 3 bases and 0 bases, there was a span of 11 bases. The germline CDR1 and CDR2 sequences are SGHNT and YENEEA. This CDR3 is 15 amino acids long. CDR3 DNA sequence: TGTGCCAGCAGCTTCAAGGAACAGCTGAACACTGAAGCTTTCTTT. Translated: CASSFKEQLNTEAFF.

V gene TRBV27 combines with J gene TRBJ1-2, with 7 bases fitting TRBD1. After removal of 3 bases from V and 2 bases from J, the junction contained 0 bases not matched to a gene. Germline CDR1 MNHEY, CDR2 SMNVEV (reference sequence). This CDR3 comprises 13 residues. The CDR3 DNA follows: TGTGCCAGCAGTTTGACAGGGAACTATGGCTACACCTTC. This gives the protein CASSLTGNYGYTF.

This chain connects TRBV19 to TRBJ1-2; maybe TRBD1 (5 bases). Germline CDR1 is LNHDA and CDR2 is SQIVND (reference sequence). This CDR3 spans 12 amino acids. V lost 7 bases, J lost 7 bases, and 13 bases lay in between. Here the CDR3 reads CASKRDPGGYTF. The CDR3 DNA follows: TGTGCCAGTAAGCGGGACCCGGGTGGCTACACCTTC. Full variable domain (missing parts from reference TRBV19 and TRBJ1-2): DGGITQSPKYLFRKEGQNVTLSCEQNLNHDAMYWYRQDPGQGLRLIYYSQIVNDFQKGDIAEGYSVSREKKESFPLTVTSAQKNPTAFYLCASKRDPGGYTFGSGTRLTVV.

CDR3 region: CASSQGHLTSVIYNEQFF. The CDR3 DNA reads as TGTGCCAGCAGCCAAGGGCATTTGACTAGCGTGATTTACAATGAGCAGTTCTTC. This chain joins TRBV14 and TRBJ2-1, with 8 bases identical to TRBD2. Germline loops: CDR1 SGHDN, CDR2 FVKESK. With V trimmed by 1 base and J by 4 bases, 12 bases remained unmatched. The CDR3 is 18 residues long.

This chain's CDR3 is CASSPGRGGLDEQYF. The CDR3, as DNA: TGTGCCAGCAGCCCGGGGCGGGGGGGCCTCGACGAGCAGTACTTC. The chain employs TRBV7-2 and TRBJ2-7, with 9 bases fitting TRBD2. The V gene end was trimmed by 5 bases and the J gene end by 5 bases; junction bases not matched to a gene: 10. Germline assignment: CDR1 SGHTA and CDR2 FQGNSA. The CDR3 runs 15 residues.

The gene calls are TRBV18 and TRBJ2-7, with D possibly TRBD2 on 6 matching bases. Trimming pared 2 bases from V and 0 bases from J, leaving 11 bases between. CDR3 length: 15 residues. The V gene's germline CDR1 is KGHSH and CDR2 LQKENI. CDR3 in amino acids: CASSPAGTPSYEQYF. The DNA for the CDR3 is TGTGCCAGCTCACCAGCGGGGACTCCCTCCTACGAGCAGTACTTC. Drawing the rest from reference TRBV18 and TRBJ2-7, the complete variable domain is NAGVMQNPRHLVRRRGQEARLRCSPMKGHSHVYWYRQLPEEGLKFMVYLQKENIIDESGMPKERFSAEFPKEGPSILRIQQVVRGDSAAYFCASSPAGTPSYEQYFGPGTRLTVT.

This chain links TRBV19 with TRBJ2-1, with D perhaps TRBD2 (6 bases). Trimming took 2 bases from V and 2 from J, leaving 16 bases between them. CDR3 length: 17 amino acids. Germline-derived CDR1 and CDR2 are LNHDA and SQIVND (reference sequence). In nucleotides, the CDR3 is TGTGCCAGTAGTATAAGGCTAGCGCGCCACACCTACAATGAGCAGTTCTTC. Translating gives CASSIRLARHTYNEQFF.

The chain is built from TRBV9 and TRBJ2-3; D possibly corresponds to TRBD2 (6 bases). The CDR3 totals 15 residues. V was clipped by 3 bases and J by 2 bases, with 13 bases between them. Looked up from germline, CDR1 is SGDLS and CDR2 is YYNGEE. The CDR3 DNA sequence: TGTGCCAGCAGCGGAGACGGGGGACTCACAGATACGCAGTATTTT. Translated, it gives CASSGDGGLTDTQYF.

This clone was observed a single time. This chain links TRBV11-2 with TRBJ2-7, with 10 nucleotides matching TRBD1. The CDR3 is made up of 15 amino acids. Germline loops: CDR1 SGHAT, CDR2 FQNNGV. Germline trimming cut 5 bases from V and 5 bases from J; bases unmatched to any gene: 9. The CDR3 sequence: CASSPHRDRGHEQYF. In DNA, the CDR3 is TGTGCCAGCAGCCCTCACCGGGACAGGGGCCACGAGCAGTACTTC.

The J gene is TRBJ2-5, the V gene TRBV7-3; 9 nucleotides match TRBD2. The germline V gene encodes CDR1 SGHTA and CDR2 FQGTGA. V dropped 7 bases and J dropped 2; count of bases not matched to a gene: 11. The CDR3 has 16 residues. CDR3 amino acids: CASKRTGTSIQETQYF. The CDR3 DNA reads as TGTGCCAGCAAACGAACCGGGACTAGCATACAAGAGACCCAGTACTTC.

V is TRBV7-3 and J is TRBJ1-1; perhaps TRBD1 as D (6 bases). V lost 5 bases and J lost 1, with 8 bases in between. Germline V gives CDR1 SGHTA, CDR2 FQGTGA. The CDR3 spans 13 residues. CDR3 protein: CASSPGQNTEAFF. Written as DNA, the CDR3 is TGTGCCAGCAGCCCGGGACAGAACACTGAAGCTTTCTTT.

The chain has TRBV19 and TRBJ2-2; D remains unclear. Trimming took off 2 bases at V and 5 bases at J, with 6 bases between the two ends. The CDR3 totals 13 residues. Germline V lookup: CDR1 LNHDA, CDR2 SQIVND (reference sequence). The CDR3 is CASSISGTGELFF. The CDR3 DNA sequence: TGTGCCAGTAGTATATCCGGTACCGGGGAGCTGTTTTTT.

The rearrangement joins TRBV18 to TRBJ2-1, with 7 bases fitting TRBD1. The CDR3 runs 15 residues. Germline CDR1 reads KGHSH; CDR2 reads LQKENI. Germline trimming cut 2 bases from V and 2 bases from J; bases unmatched to any gene: 3. CDR3 protein: CASSPEGGTYNEQFF. In DNA form, the CDR3 reads TGTGCCAGCTCACCAGAAGGGGGCACCTACAATGAGCAGTTCTTC.

The gene calls are TRBV19 and TRBJ1-2; 8 nucleotides match TRBD1. Per germline, CDR1 LNHDA and CDR2 SQIVND (reference sequence). The CDR3 length is 13 residues. The ends lost 10 bases at V and 5 bases at J; junction bases unmatched: 9. The CDR3 bases are TGTGCCACCGCGACAGGGGAGGGGTATGGCTACACCTTC. As protein: CATATGEGYGYTF. Full variable domain (outside the CDR3, taken from reference TRBV19 and TRBJ1-2): DGGITQSPKYLFRKEGQNVTLSCEQNLNHDAMYWYRQDPGQGLRLIYYSQIVNDFQKGDIAEGYSVSREKKESFPLTVTSAQKNPTAFYLCATATGEGYGYTFGSGTRLTVV.

The chain uses TRBV30 and TRBJ2-7, with 9 bases matching TRBD2. The germline V gene encodes CDR1 GTSNPN and CDR2 SVGIG (reference sequence). The CDR3 has 16 amino acids. Trimming took 0 bases from V and 3 from J; bases not matched to a gene: 9. This chain's CDR3 is CAWSVLGTSINYEQYF. CDR3 coding DNA: TGTGCCTGGAGTGTACTCGGGACTAGCATAAACTACGAGCAGTACTTC.

The chain joins TRBV29-1 to TRBJ2-3, with 10 bases fitting TRBD2. The CDR3 is 18 amino acids. Germline V gene sequence: CDR1 SQVTM, CDR2 ANQGSEA. J lost 0 bases, V lost 7 bases, and 16 bases had no gene match. The CDR3 loop reads CSGRGISGGRVSTDTQYF. DNA of the CDR3: TGCAGCGGGCGGGGGATTAGCGGGGGGCGAGTAAGCACAGATACGCAGTATTTT.